Described below is a single TCR beta chain sequence and its context. The source of the sample is a study of T cell changes during pregnancy in multiple sclerosis. Produced via immunoSEQ multiplex PCR; TCRdb's table is partial and in-frame only. The sample lists about 20,000 clones; about 89% were seen once. This CDR3 region has 14 residues. V lost 3 bases and J lost 4, with 10 bases in between. CDR1 and CDR2 from the germline V gene are MNHEY and SMNVEV (reference sequence). The rearrangement links TRBV27 to TRBJ1-3, with D possibly being TRBD1 (5 bases). This receptor was identified in a female donor in good health, enrolled as a control in a pregnancy study. The starting material was CD8+ T cells from peripheral blood mononuclear cells, obtained in the third trimester of pregnancy. The CDR3 reads CASSLGGPGNTIYF. CDR3 nucleotide sequence: TGTGCCAGCAGTTTGGGGGGTCCAGGAAACACCATATATTTT.